This TCR beta chain was documented in a study of T cells in Graves' hyperthyroidism and ophthalmopathy. This clonotype was observed at least ten times. With 4 bases removed from V and 6 bases from J, the gap between germline ends came to 11 bases. Germline V gene lookup returns CDR1 SGHRS and CDR2 YFSETQ. CDR3 size: 13 residues. Patients aged 18 to 65 had newly diagnosed hyperthyroidism that had lasted under 2 months. RNA transcripts were the template for amplifying TCR beta CDR3 regions. TCR CDR3 regions were first amplified by RT-PCR with HTBI primers. TCRdb independently ran MiXCR on the multiplex PCR reads; one entry per CDR3 protein. The sample carries 250,000 or so distinct CDR3 sequences, roughly 15% recorded once.

Material for sequencing was blood. This rearrangement joins TRBV5-1 to TRBJ1-5, with D possibly matching TRBD1 (5 bases). This TCR came from a woman between 50 and 59 years old with Graves' hyperthyroidism that later progressed to Graves' ophthalmopathy. The CDR3 reads CASSPYGGQPQHF. The DNA of the CDR3 is TGCGCCAGCAGCCCTTATGGGGGTCAGCCCCAGCATTTT.